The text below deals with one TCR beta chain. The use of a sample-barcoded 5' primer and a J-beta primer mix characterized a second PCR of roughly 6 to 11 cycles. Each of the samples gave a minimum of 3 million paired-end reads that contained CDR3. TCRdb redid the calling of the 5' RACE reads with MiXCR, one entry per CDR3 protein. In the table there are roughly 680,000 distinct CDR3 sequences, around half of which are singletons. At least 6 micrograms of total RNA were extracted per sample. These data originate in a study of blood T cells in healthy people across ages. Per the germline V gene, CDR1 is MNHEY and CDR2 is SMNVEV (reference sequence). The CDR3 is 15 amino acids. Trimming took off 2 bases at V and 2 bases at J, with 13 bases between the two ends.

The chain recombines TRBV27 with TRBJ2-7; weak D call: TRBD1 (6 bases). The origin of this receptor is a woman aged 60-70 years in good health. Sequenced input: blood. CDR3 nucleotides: TGTGCCAGCAGTTTAACGATGGACAGCCCCTACGAGCAGTACTTC. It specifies CASSLTMDSPYEQYF.